The next 10 T cell receptor beta chains were all read from a single sample in a study of OX40 agonist ivuxolimab in advanced cancers. Library construction relied on the immunoSEQ multiplex PCR assay. Drawn from immuneACCESS, this table holds only the in-frame rearrangements with V and J called that TCRdb kept. Clones are partly lost; checked studies trace under half to an unresolved V gene and leave the rest unexplained. This sample is represented by tens of thousands of clones; 91% of them were singletons. Roughly 6.9% of the sample is in the top ten clones. Sequencing used CD4+ or CD8+ T cells sorted from blood, obtained in a trial of the OX40 agonist ivuxolimab. Receptor source: an adult with an advanced solid tumor such as melanoma, head and neck, liver or kidney cancer.

This chain uses TRBV5-1 with TRBJ2-3; TRBD1 aligns across 9 bases. V gave up 0 bases and J gave up 0 bases; unmatched junction bases: 2. The germline V gene has CDR1 SGHRS and CDR2 YFSETQ. The CDR3 extends over 16 amino acids. The CDR3 region is CASSLETGGSTDTQYF. CDR3 nucleotides: TGCGCCAGCAGCTTGGAGACAGGGGGTAGCACAGATACGCAGTATTTT. The whole variable domain, remainder taken from reference TRBV5-1 and TRBJ2-3, is KAGVTQTPRYLIKTRGQQVTLSCSPISGHRSVSWYQQTPGQGLQFLFEYFSETQRNKGNFPGRFSGRQFSNSRSEMNVSTLELGDSALYLCASSLETGGSTDTQYFGPGTRLTVL.

The chain has TRBV6-4 and TRBJ1-3, with D hard to call. Trimming removed 5 bases from V and 0 bases from J, with 5 bases in between. The CDR3 has 13 amino acids. In germline, CDR1 is MRHNA, CDR2 SNTAGT. In DNA form, the CDR3 reads TGTGCCAGCAGTCTATCCTCTGGAAACACCATATATTTT. This translates into CASSLSSGNTIYF.

This chain joins TRBV2 and TRBJ2-5, with D unresolved. The last part of the DNA fits TRBJ2-7 better; the J call may be wrong. The CDR3 length is 12 residues. Germline CDR1 SNHLY, CDR2 FYNNEI. DNA of the CDR3: TGTGCCAGCAGCGTTGGTGGATACGAGCAGTACTTC. This translates into CASSVGGYEQYF.

This chain joins TRBV18 and TRBJ2-7; 7 bases align to TRBD2. Germline V gives CDR1 KGHSH, CDR2 LQKENI. V shed 3 bases and J 0 bases; nucleotides not matched to a gene: 5. The CDR3 spans 15 residues. In DNA form, the CDR3 reads TGTGCCAGCTCACCTACTAGCGCCAGCTCCTACGAGCAGTACTTC. Translating it yields CASSPTSASSYEQYF.

This chain connects TRBV30 to TRBJ2-1, with 8 bases fitting TRBD1. The junction had 9 bases not matched to a gene; V was cut back by 7 bases and J by 1 base. CDR3 length equals 15 residues. CDR1 and CDR2 (germline): GTSNPN, SVGIG (reference sequence). CDR3 sequence: CAYSRGLTSYNEQFF. DNA for the CDR3: TGTGCCTATTCCAGGGGGCTTACGTCCTACAATGAGCAGTTCTTC.

The CDR3 bases are TGTGCCAGCTCACCCCGAGAAGTTTCGAACACTGAAGCTTTCTTT. Translating it yields CASSPREVSNTEAFF. The chain uses TRBV18 and TRBJ1-1; D is uncertain. CDR1 is KGHSH, CDR2 LQKENI, per germline. This CDR3 is 15 amino acids long. With 3 bases removed from V and 1 base from J, the gap between germline ends came to 12 bases.

V and J are TRBV5-1 and TRBJ1-3; no firm D call. V lost 2 bases to trimming and J lost 2 bases, with 8 bases between them. CDR3 length: 14 residues. Per germline, CDR1 SGHRS and CDR2 YFSETQ. The CDR3 bases are TGCGCCAGCAGCTTAGGAGTGGCTGGAAACACCATATATTTT. Encoded protein: CASSLGVAGNTIYF.

The chain joins TRBV18 to TRBJ2-7, with D possibly TRBD1 on 6 matching bases. The CDR3 is 15 residues long. The germline CDR1 and CDR2 sequences are KGHSH and LQKENI. V shed 3 bases and J shed 2 bases, with 14 bases lying between them. CDR3 sequence reads: CASSPYRVQAYEQYF. The CDR3 coding sequence is TGTGCCAGCTCACCTTACAGGGTCCAGGCCTACGAGCAGTACTTC.

J is TRBJ2-7 and V is TRBV4-2, with 8 bases matching TRBD2. V was clipped by 3 bases and J by 1 base; unmatched bases: 8. The germline CDR1 and CDR2 sequences are LGHNA and YNFKEQ. There are 16 residues in the CDR3. CDR3 sequence: CASSQFSGTRSYEQYF. CDR3 in DNA: TGTGCCAGCAGCCAGTTTTCCGGGACTAGATCCTACGAGCAGTACTTC.

This rearrangement joins TRBV5-4 to TRBJ2-3, with D maybe TRBD2 (7 bases). The CDR3 covers 14 residues. The germline V and J ends were trimmed by 4 bases and 5 bases, with 14 bases remaining between them. Germline loops: CDR1 SGHNT, CDR2 YYREEE (reference sequence). CDR3 region: CASSHRGAGDTQYF. Here the CDR3 DNA reads TGTGCCAGCAGCCATCGGGGGGCCGGAGATACGCAGTATTTT.